A single sample gave rise to the 18 T cell receptor beta chains below, sequenced in a study of blood T cell repertoires in COVID-19 (dated by TCRdb to 2020 to 2022). Receptors were amplified or captured by the immunoSEQ multiplex PCR assay. Entries here come from immuneACCESS through TCRdb and include only in-frame sequences with V and J called. Some clones fail to appear in such tables; in the studies checked, an unresolved V gene covers under half of the shortfall, and the cause of the remainder is unknown. Counted in this sample were about 210,000 clones; less than 90% of them appeared once. 1.5% to 2% of the sample is in the top ten clones. The sequencing input was peripheral blood. The receptor source for this set is a man between 70 and 80 years old with acute or convalescent COVID-19.

This chain connects TRBV9 to TRBJ2-3, with TRBD2 matching over 10 bases. The CDR3 is 16 residues long. The junction had 12 bases not matched to a gene; V was cut back by 6 bases and J by 5 bases. Germline V gene sequence: CDR1 SGDLS, CDR2 YYNGEE. The CDR3 coding sequence is TGTGCCAGCACCGCTGGTCTAGCGGGAGATTTAGATACGCAGTATTTT. Its translation: CASTAGLAGDLDTQYF.

J is TRBJ2-5 and V is TRBV19; 16 positions match TRBD2. V gave up 5 bases and J gave up 4 bases; unmatched junction bases: 4. From germline, CDR1 is LNHDA and CDR2 SQIVND (reference sequence). CDR3 size: 16 residues. The CDR3 DNA reads as TGTGCCAGTAGTCAAGGGACTAGCGGGAGGGGAGAGACCCAGTACTTC. Translation: CASSQGTSGRGETQYF. Using reference TRBV19 and TRBJ2-5 for the parts outside the CDR3, the full variable domain is DGGITQSPKYLFRKEGQNVTLSCEQNLNHDAMYWYRQDPGQGLRLIYYSQIVNDFQKGDIAEGYSVSREKKESFPLTVTSAQKNPTAFYLCASSQGTSGRGETQYFGPGTRLLVL.

The gene calls are TRBV19 and TRBJ1-2, with TRBD1 identical over 7 bases. The V gene's germline CDR1 is LNHDA and CDR2 SQIVND (reference sequence). With 3 bases clipped from V and 4 bases from J, the junction kept 8 bases outside the gene matches. The CDR3 loop spans 15 amino acids. This chain's CDR3 is CASSIGDRSAYGYTF. The CDR3 DNA is TGTGCCAGTAGTATCGGGGACAGATCAGCCTATGGCTACACCTTC.

The chain recombines TRBV9 with TRBJ2-5; 9 bases map to TRBD1. V dropped 3 bases and J dropped 5; count of bases not matched to a gene: 8. This CDR3 is built from 15 residues. CDR1 is SGDLS, CDR2 YYNGEE, per germline. CDR3 nucleotides: TGTGCCAGCAGCGCCCGGGACAGGGTTGGGGAGACCCAGTACTTC. Protein: CASSARDRVGETQYF.

This clone was found once. The chain has TRBV9 and TRBJ1-5; no clear D gene. Germline V lookup: CDR1 SGDLS, CDR2 YYNGEE. V was trimmed by 0 bases and J by 5 bases, leaving 9 bases between them. The CDR3 runs to 14 residues. The CDR3, as DNA: TGTGCCAGCAGCGTAGTAATCCCCCATCAGCCCCAGCATTTT. It specifies CASSVVIPHQPQHF.

V usage is TRBV7-3 and J usage is TRBJ2-1, with D tentatively TRBD2 (6 bases). Trimming removed 2 bases from V and 4 bases from J, with 12 bases in between. From germline, CDR1 is SGHTA and CDR2 FQGTGA. This CDR3 region has 15 residues. The CDR3 region has the DNA TGTGCCAGCAGCTTAGAGGGAGGCTCATACAATGAGCAGTTCTTC. Amino acid sequence: CASSLEGGSYNEQFF.

V and J are TRBV27 and TRBJ2-7; 8 nucleotides agree with TRBD1. The CDR3 extends over 14 amino acids. CDR1 and CDR2 (germline): MNHEY, SMNVEV (reference sequence). V was clipped by 2 bases and J by 3 bases; unmatched bases: 3. The DNA of the CDR3 is TGTGCCAGCAGTTTAAGGACAGGGAACTACGAGCAGTACTTC. Translating gives CASSLRTGNYEQYF.

The chain is built from TRBV30 and TRBJ2-1; a possible D gene is TRBD1 (6 bases). CDR3 length: 14 residues. V lost 0 bases and J lost 1, with 7 bases in between. Germline V lookup: CDR1 GTSNPN, CDR2 SVGIG (reference sequence). The CDR3 bases are TGTGCCTGGAGTGTAGGGGGATCCTACAATGAGCAGTTCTTC. Translating it yields CAWSVGGSYNEQFF.

The chain employs TRBV7-6 and TRBJ2-7, with TRBD1 matching over 10 bases. V lost 1 base, J lost 3 bases, and 12 bases stayed unmatched. This CDR3 has 18 residues. Germline values: CDR1 SGHVS, CDR2 FNYEAQ. CDR3 protein: CASSLVSASGTGVYEQYF. In nucleotides, the CDR3 is TGTGCCAGCAGCTTAGTTAGCGCCTCCGGGACAGGGGTCTACGAGCAGTACTTC.

This chain links TRBV27 with TRBJ2-2; D not certain. The germline V and J ends were trimmed by 7 bases and 3 bases, with 12 bases remaining between them. CDR3 length: 14 amino acids. The germline gives CDR1 MNHEY, CDR2 SMNVEV (reference sequence). CDR3 DNA: TGTGCCAGCAAGTCGCACAGCTACACCGGGGAGCTGTTTTTT. Amino acid sequence: CASKSHSYTGELFF.

V is TRBV28 and J is TRBJ2-7, with TRBD2 as a possible D gene (5 bases). This CDR3 is built from 14 residues. Trimming pared 1 base from V and 5 bases from J, leaving 12 bases between. Germline V gene data show CDR1 as MDHEN and CDR2 as SYDVKM. CDR3 residues: CASSLFPGVDEQYF. The CDR3 nucleotides read TGTGCCAGCAGTTTATTTCCCGGGGTGGACGAGCAGTACTTC. The variable domain in full, with the rest retrieved from reference TRBV28 and TRBJ2-7, is DVKVTQSSRYLVKRTGEKVFLECVQDMDHENMFWYRQDPGLGLRLIYFSYDVKMKEKGDIPEGYSVSREKKERFSLILESASTNQTSMYLCASSLFPGVDEQYFGPGTRLTVT.

The chain joins TRBV5-1 to TRBJ2-7, with 11 bases lining up with TRBD2. V was pared by 4 bases and J by 3 bases, with 6 bases of the junction left unmatched. CDR1 and CDR2 (germline): SGHRS, YFSETQ. The CDR3 sequence is 15 residues long. This CDR3 is CASSPTGTSGYEQYF. The CDR3 DNA sequence: TGCGCCAGCAGCCCCACCGGGACTAGCGGCTACGAGCAGTACTTC.

This chain connects TRBV5-1 to TRBJ2-1; 10 bases are a match to TRBD2. Germline V lookup: CDR1 SGHRS, CDR2 YFSETQ. Trimming took 2 bases from V and 14 from J; bases not matched to a gene: 10. This CDR3 has 14 amino acids. The CDR3 DNA follows: TGCGCCAGCAGCTTAGAGCTAGCGGGAGATCTTGAGTTCTTC. This gives the protein CASSLELAGDLEFF.

The rearrangement uses TRBV5-8 and TRBJ2-3; a possible D gene is TRBD1 (5 bases). The length of the CDR3 is 17 residues. V dropped 0 bases and J dropped 1 base, with 15 bases sitting between them. Germline values: CDR1 SGHTS, CDR2 YDEGEE. The CDR3 spells CASSLAKGSFGTDTQYF. CDR3 coding DNA: TGTGCCAGCAGCTTGGCCAAGGGGTCCTTTGGCACAGATACGCAGTATTTT.

The chain links TRBV5-6 to TRBJ2-7; D perhaps matches TRBD1 (5 bases). Germline lookup yields CDR1 SGHDT and CDR2 YYEEEE. Trimming cost V 0 bases and J 3 bases, with 7 bases left between them. CDR3 size: 13 residues. The CDR3 loop is CASSLERGYEQYF. In DNA form, the CDR3 reads TGTGCCAGCAGCTTGGAAAGGGGCTACGAGCAGTACTTC.

The V and J genes are TRBV11-2 and TRBJ2-7; 9 bases line up with TRBD1. Germline lookup yields CDR1 SGHAT and CDR2 FQNNGV. V shed 5 bases and J 5 bases; nucleotides not matched to a gene: 7. The length of the CDR3 is 14 residues. CDR3 nucleotide sequence: TGTGCCAGCAGCCCCGGGACAGGGTCGCACGAGCAGTACTTC. It codes for CASSPGTGSHEQYF. The entire variable domain, with the rest obtained from reference TRBV11-2 and TRBJ2-7, is as follows: EAGVAQSPRYKIIEKRQSVAFWCNPISGHATLYWYQQILGQGPKLLIQFQNNGVVDDSQLPKDRFSAERLKGVDSTLKIQPAKLEDSAVYLCASSPGTGSHEQYFGPGTRLTVT.

This clone has only a few counts. The chain links TRBV5-1 to TRBJ1-3, with unresolved D. Germline V lookup: CDR1 SGHRS, CDR2 YFSETQ. Trimming pared 4 bases from V and 1 base from J, leaving 12 bases between. The length of the CDR3 is 15 residues. The CDR3 region is CASSTEGRSGNTIYF. CDR3 nucleotides: TGCGCCAGCAGCACAGAGGGTAGATCTGGAAACACCATATATTTT.

V is TRBV19 and J is TRBJ2-1, with 13 bases matching TRBD2. Germline assignment: CDR1 LNHDA and CDR2 SQIVND (reference sequence). V dropped 7 bases and J dropped 7; count of bases not matched to a gene: 7. The CDR3 sequence is 15 residues long. The CDR3 DNA reads TGTGCCAGTACAAAGGGGACTAGCGGGAAGAATGAGCAGTTCTTC. It encodes CASTKGTSGKNEQFF.